The 25 T cell receptor beta chains reported below all come from one sample, sequenced in a study of blood T cell repertoires in COVID-19. Assay: immunoSEQ multiplex PCR; the TCRdb copy retains only in-frame clones and omits some. The sample comprises around 250,000 clones, roughly four fifths of which are singletons, and about 2% rests with the top ten. The specimen was peripheral blood. Every receptor here comes from a man younger than 45 who had recovered from COVID-19.

The rearrangement joins TRBV28 to TRBJ1-1; maybe TRBD1 (5 bases). With 3 bases removed from V and 4 bases from J, the gap between germline ends came to 18 bases. The CDR3 is made up of 16 amino acids. The germline CDR1 and CDR2 sequences are MDHEN and SYDVKM. CDR3 protein: CASSFAGGGMATEAFF. Written as DNA, the CDR3 is TGTGCCAGCAGTTTCGCCGGGGGAGGGATGGCCACTGAAGCTTTCTTT.

This clone was seen just once. The chain recombines TRBV7-8 with TRBJ2-2, with D unresolved. The CDR3 is made up of 16 amino acids. V gave up 2 bases and J gave up 0 bases, with 10 bases separating them. Germline V gives CDR1 SGHVS, CDR2 FQNEAQ. The CDR3 reads CASSLFLQANTGELFF. The CDR3 DNA is TGTGCCAGCAGCTTATTCCTCCAGGCGAACACCGGGGAGCTGTTTTTT.

The J gene is TRBJ1-5, the V gene TRBV18; D might be TRBD1 (6 bases). Deletions cut 6 bases from V and 3 bases from J, with 15 bases between. Germline values: CDR1 KGHSH, CDR2 LQKENI. There are 15 residues in the CDR3. This CDR3 reads CASSQNRVANQPQHF. The CDR3 region has the DNA TGTGCCAGCTCCCAAAACAGGGTGGCCAATCAGCCCCAGCATTTT.

This chain uses TRBV7-3 with TRBJ1-2; D not resolved. V lost 2 bases and J lost 6, with 10 bases in between. This CDR3 region has 13 residues. CDR1 and CDR2 from the germline V gene are SGHTA and FQGTGA. CDR3 in amino acids: CASSLGVGNGYTF. DNA for the CDR3: TGTGCCAGCAGCTTAGGTGTCGGGAATGGCTACACCTTC.

This clone came up once. The CDR3 DNA reads TGTGCCAGTAGTATCAGTCAGAATATTGGCTACACCTTC. Amino acids: CASSISQNIGYTF. This chain links TRBV19 with TRBJ1-2; no definite D call. The CDR3 runs 13 residues. Per the germline V gene, CDR1 is LNHDA and CDR2 is SQIVND (reference sequence). Trimming shortened V by 3 bases and J by 7 bases, and 12 bases separated the two germline ends.

V and J are TRBV4-1 and TRBJ1-5; D not certain. The CDR3 runs to 15 residues. The ends were cut back, 2 bases at V and 0 bases at J, with 8 bases in the middle. CDR1 and CDR2 (germline): MGHRA, YSYEKL. For the CDR3, the DNA is TGCGCCAGCAGCCAATACAGCAATAGCAATCAGCCCCAGCATTTT. Translation: CASSQYSNSNQPQHF.

This chain uses TRBV11-2 with TRBJ2-5; perhaps TRBD2 as D (6 bases). Germline CDR1 and CDR2: SGHAT and FQNNGV. V dropped 1 base and J dropped 5 bases, with 17 bases sitting between them. There are 16 residues in the CDR3. CDR3 coding DNA: TGTGCCAGCAGCTTAGTCCCGGCAGGGAGGTCCGAGACCCAGTACTTC. Translated: CASSLVPAGRSETQYF.

This clone was observed many times. This chain connects TRBV28 to TRBJ2-5; 13 bases agree with TRBD2. The junction had 4 bases not matched to a gene; V was cut back by 4 bases and J by 2 bases. From germline, CDR1 is MDHEN and CDR2 SYDVKM. This CDR3 region has 16 residues. The CDR3 DNA follows: TGTGCCAGCAGTTACGGACTAGCGGGGGAACAAGAGACCCAGTACTTC. This encodes CASSYGLAGEQETQYF. Based on the CDR3 plus reference TRBV28 and TRBJ2-5, the full variable domain is DVKVTQSSRYLVKRTGEKVFLECVQDMDHENMFWYRQDPGLGLRLIYFSYDVKMKEKGDIPEGYSVSREKKERFSLILESASTNQTSMYLCASSYGLAGEQETQYFGPGTRLLVL.

The chain couples TRBV5-4 to TRBJ2-3, with 16 positions matching TRBD2. V dropped 0 bases and J dropped 8; count of bases not matched to a gene: 15. CDR1 SGHNT and CDR2 YYREEE come from the germline V gene (reference sequence). CDR3 length equals 20 residues. The CDR3 reads CASSLEGLAGGPSTPGTQYF. The CDR3 bases are TGTGCCAGCAGCTTGGAGGGACTAGCGGGGGGGCCTTCAACCCCAGGTACGCAGTATTTT. The full variable domain, completed using reference TRBV5-4 and TRBJ2-3, is ETGVTQSPTHLIKTRGQQVTLRCSSQSGHNTVSWYQQALGQGPQFIFQYYREEENGRGNFPPRFSGLQFPNYSSELNVNALELDDSALYLCASSLEGLAGGPSTPGTQYFGPGTRLTVL.

The chain couples TRBV7-6 to TRBJ2-2; 8 nucleotides match TRBD1. The CDR3 sequence is 16 residues long. Per germline, CDR1 SGHVS and CDR2 FNYEAQ. The V segment lost 5 bases and the J segment 4 bases; nucleotides outside the gene matches: 9. The CDR3, as DNA: TGTGCCAGCAGCCCCGGATCAGGGGGCGGCACCGGGGAGCTGTTTTTT. This encodes CASSPGSGGGTGELFF.

V usage is TRBV19 and J usage is TRBJ1-6; D remains ambiguous. V was cut by 1 base and J by 9 bases, with 13 bases left in between. Germline CDR1 LNHDA, CDR2 SQIVND (reference sequence). This CDR3 has 15 residues. The CDR3 sequence is CASSIGSGFRSPLHF. The CDR3 region has the DNA TGTGCCAGTAGTATAGGTTCGGGATTTCGTTCACCCCTCCACTTT.

V usage is TRBV2 and J usage is TRBJ2-3; 9 positions agree with TRBD2. CDR1 is SNHLY and CDR2 is FYNNEI in the germline V gene. Trimming at V came to 4 bases and at J to 5 bases, leaving 10 bases not matched to a gene. The CDR3 runs to 16 residues. CDR3 nucleotides: TGTGCCAGCAGTGGGGAGGCGGGGGGGGCAGGAGATACGCAGTATTTT. The encoded protein is CASSGEAGGAGDTQYF.

V is TRBV5-8 and J is TRBJ2-7; 9 bases map to TRBD1. The CDR3 sequence is 15 residues long. Per the germline V gene, CDR1 is SGHTS and CDR2 is YDEGEE. V lost 2 bases to trimming and J lost 5 bases; unmatched junction nucleotides: 8. The CDR3 sequence is CASSLGDRVMHEQYF. As DNA, the CDR3 is TGTGCCAGCAGCTTAGGGGACAGGGTCATGCACGAGCAGTACTTC.

The CDR3 DNA sequence: TGTGCCAGCAGCGGACAGGGGTTTGAAGAGACCCAGTACTTC. Translated, it gives CASSGQGFEETQYF. V is TRBV9 and J is TRBJ2-5, with TRBD1 matching over 8 bases. Germline CDR1 reads SGDLS; CDR2 reads YYNGEE. The V gene end was trimmed by 3 bases and the J gene end by 3 bases; junction bases not matched to a gene: 4. There are 14 residues in the CDR3.

The rearrangement uses TRBV11-2 and TRBJ1-5, with 7 positions matching TRBD1. The V segment lost 5 bases and the J segment 9 bases; nucleotides outside the gene matches: 10. This CDR3 has 14 amino acids. CDR1 SGHAT and CDR2 FQNNGV come from the germline V gene. The CDR3 loop reads CASSPEGAVVPQHF. CDR3 sequence (DNA): TGTGCCAGCAGCCCCGAGGGGGCTGTTGTGCCCCAGCATTTT. Full variable domain (rest looked up from reference TRBV11-2 and TRBJ1-5): EAGVAQSPRYKIIEKRQSVAFWCNPISGHATLYWYQQILGQGPKLLIQFQNNGVVDDSQLPKDRFSAERLKGVDSTLKIQPAKLEDSAVYLCASSPEGAVVPQHFGDGTRLSIL.

The rearrangement uses TRBV7-9 and TRBJ2-1, with TRBD2 identical over 11 bases. This CDR3 is 15 amino acids long. Trimming at V came to 4 bases and at J to 4 bases, leaving 3 bases not matched to a gene. In germline, CDR1 is SEHNR, CDR2 FQNEAQ (reference sequence). CDR3 coding DNA: TGTGCCAGCAGCTATAGCGGGGGGGTATACAATGAGCAGTTCTTC. Translating it yields CASSYSGGVYNEQFF.

Only one count was recorded for this clone. The gene calls are TRBV19 and TRBJ2-3, with D tentatively TRBD1 (6 bases). The CDR3 has 14 amino acids. Germline CDR1 is LNHDA and CDR2 is SQIVND (reference sequence). V lost 5 bases and J lost 0, with 9 bases in between. DNA of the CDR3: TGTGCCAGTAGTGGGGGCCCGAGCACAGATACGCAGTATTTT. It translates to CASSGGPSTDTQYF.

The chain combines TRBV5-1 with TRBJ1-1, with a possible D match to TRBD1 (5 bases). Trimming took off 4 bases at V and 3 bases at J, with 16 bases between the two ends. The germline V gene has CDR1 SGHRS and CDR2 YFSETQ. The CDR3 covers 15 residues. The CDR3 reads CASSPYTGGDTEAFF. CDR3 nucleotides: TGCGCCAGCAGCCCCTACACCGGAGGGGACACTGAAGCTTTCTTT.

CDR3 nucleotides: TGCGCCAGCAGCTTGGAGGGGGGGCGCAATCAGCCCCAGCATTTT. As protein: CASSLEGGRNQPQHF. This rearrangement joins TRBV5-1 to TRBJ1-5, with D possibly being TRBD1 (6 bases). In germline, CDR1 is SGHRS, CDR2 YFSETQ. The CDR3 consists of 15 residues. The V end was cut by 0 bases, the J end by 2 bases, with 9 bases between.

The rearrangement links TRBV5-1 to TRBJ2-5; maybe TRBD1 (6 bases). This CDR3 has 16 amino acids. In germline, CDR1 is SGHRS, CDR2 YFSETQ. Trimming shortened V by 2 bases and J by 0 bases, and 14 bases separated the two germline ends. The CDR3 DNA sequence: TGCGCCAGCAGCTTCCTGGTCGACAGGCACCAAGAGACCCAGTACTTC. It is translated as CASSFLVDRHQETQYF.

The rearrangement uses TRBV11-3 and TRBJ2-1; the D is unclear. The CDR3 is 14 amino acids. Germline loops: CDR1 SGHNT, CDR2 YENEEA. Trimming left V 2 bases short and J 3 bases short, with 8 bases between. The CDR3 region is CASSLREDYNEQFF. In DNA, the CDR3 is TGTGCCAGCAGCTTAAGAGAAGACTACAATGAGCAGTTCTTC.

Here the CDR3 DNA reads TGTGCCAGCAGCTCGTCCAGGGGGGTCGGCACAGATACGCAGTATTTT. Amino acid sequence: CASSSSRGVGTDTQYF. This chain uses TRBV7-3 with TRBJ2-3, with D tentatively TRBD1 (7 bases). Germline CDR1 reads SGHTA; CDR2 reads FQGTGA. The CDR3 has 16 residues. Trimming took off 4 bases at V and 1 base at J, with 15 bases between the two ends.

The V call is TRBV18, the J call TRBJ2-2; TRBD1 agrees at 8 bases. Germline CDR1 KGHSH, CDR2 LQKENI. The trim removed 3 bases at V and 5 bases at J, leaving 8 bases unmatched. The CDR3 covers 16 residues. This CDR3 reads CASSPPGQARTGELFF. The CDR3 DNA reads as TGTGCCAGCTCACCCCCGGGACAGGCAAGGACCGGGGAGCTGTTTTTT. The entire variable domain, with the rest obtained from reference TRBV18 and TRBJ2-2, is as follows: NAGVMQNPRHLVRRRGQEARLRCSPMKGHSHVYWYRQLPEEGLKFMVYLQKENIIDESGMPKERFSAEFPKEGPSILRIQQVVRGDSAAYFCASSPPGQARTGELFFGEGSRLTVL.

The chain carries TRBV11-2 and TRBJ2-3, with TRBD1 as a possible D gene (6 bases). Looked up from germline, CDR1 is SGHAT and CDR2 is FQNNGV. The CDR3 has 18 amino acids. The V and J ends lost 5 bases and 0 bases respectively, with 21 bases between them. CDR3 nucleotide sequence: TGTGCCAGCAGCCCCAGGGGCAGCGGTAAGACTAGCACAGATACGCAGTATTTT. Translated, it gives CASSPRGSGKTSTDTQYF.

J is TRBJ1-1 and V is TRBV6-1; TRBD1 matches 7 bases. Looked up from germline, CDR1 is MNHNS and CDR2 is SASEGT. J was trimmed by 0 bases and V by 2 bases; bases with no gene match: 9. This CDR3 spans 17 amino acids. The CDR3 reads CASSEWAGGSMNTEAFF. CDR3 DNA sequence: TGTGCCAGCAGTGAATGGGCAGGGGGAAGCATGAACACTGAAGCTTTCTTT.